This T cell receptor (beta chain) was captured by sequencing in a study of beta chain features in type 1 diabetes (dated by TCRdb to 2016 to 2019). Background on the whole study: No differences in mean age, gender distribution, total cell number or subset yield were found between patients and healthy donors. In the study, TCRB repertoires of sorted circulating CD4+ T cell subsets from recently diagnosed type 1 diabetes patients were compared with those of matched healthy donors. Regulatory and stem cell-like memory subsets were obtained from only 8 patients and roughly 8 healthy donors, while naive and central memory subsets were obtained from all 30 or so donors. A total of over 95,000,000 sorted cells were examined across all samples, and RNA yield correlated strongly with the number of cells per subset.

The entire amount of isolated RNA was reverse transcribed using the High Capacity cDNA Reverse Transcription Kit, so the sequenced TCRB transcripts were expressed ones. Deep immunoSEQ sequencing was applied to naive, central memory and regulatory T cell samples, giving an average of about 3.8 million total reads per sample. Sorted cells were lysed in RLT buffer and RNA was extracted with DNase-treated RNeasy Micro or Mini kits, depending on cell number. To prevent cross-contamination, each cell subset was processed individually, whereas patient and healthy donor samples were processed jointly. The immunoSEQ multiplex PCR was used to amplify TCRB sequences from cDNA, yielding 87-bp fragments that span the CDR3 region. Amplicons were sequenced on the Illumina HiSeq platform. From the authors' description of their analysis: PCR bias was computationally corrected using synthetic template baselines, reads within Hamming distance 2 were collapsed, and singletons that could not be merged were discarded. Reads were aligned against IMGT so that V, D and J genes, CDR3 length and insertions or deletions at six rearrangement sites could be assigned. Within each subset, clonotype counts were normalized to sorted cell number, after which true diversity and Gini coefficients were computed with the tcR R package. The overlap coefficient, calculated on TCRB nucleotide sequences, was used to measure repertoire sharing. Entries here come from immuneACCESS through TCRdb and include only in-frame sequences with V and J called. Some clones fail to appear in such tables; in the studies checked, an unresolved V gene covers under half of the shortfall, and the cause of the remainder is unknown. V, J and clone size are those of that table, while D and trimming were read from the DNA. A total of roughly 70,000 clones appear in this sample, more than 45% of them only once. 0.65% to 0.9% of the sample rests with the top ten.

From each donor, a single peripheral blood sample of 95 to 150 mL on average was drawn into heparinised tubes. A BD FACSAria II and a panel including CD45RO, CCR7, CD25, CD127, CD95 and CD27 were used to sort naive, central memory, regulatory and stem cell-like memory CD4+ T cells. Purity was above 95% for every sorted population. Right away, PBMCs were isolated by Lymphoprep density gradient centrifugation and were stained directly, with no culture step. So that batch effects would be minimized, each experiment stained and sorted samples in pairs, pairing one healthy donor with one patient. As for this clone: The antigen it recognizes is unknown. Nothing much larger sits one base from this clone, and base qualities are not available.

Findings and caveats that apply to the study as a whole: Because cDNA was sequenced instead of genomic DNA, activated cells with high expression could be over-represented, although the groups did not differ in activation or CD3 levels. Type 1 diabetes patients showed a moderate but significant shortening of TCRB CDR3 length in all four CD4+ subsets. PCR might favor shorter templates, but patient and control samples were amplified and corrected together, so any skew would affect both groups equally. Because the HLA sub-analyses included only small numbers of individuals, any influence of HLA type on TCRB rearrangement was left unresolved. The naive, central memory and regulatory TCRB repertoires appeared to resemble one another more closely among patients than among healthy donors. Fewer insertions and more nucleotide deletions at VDJ recombination sites were observed in patients with type 1 diabetes, implying thymic rearrangement abnormalities.

The sequencing sample was made of central memory CD4+ T cells from blood. The source of this sequence is a man aged 25 to 45 with type 1 diabetes.

The DNA sequence is as follows: TGTGCCACCAAGACCGGGACTAGCGGGAAATACAATGAGCAGTTCTTC. This translates into CATKTGTSGKYNEQFF. This chain is built from TRBV19 and TRBJ2-1, with TRBD2 matching 13 junction bases. Its CDR3 holds 16 amino acids, cysteine through phenylalanine. Here the CDR3 DNA is all that survives: 48 bases in frame from base 1. Compared with germline, V lacks 10 bases and J lacks 4 bases; bases without a gene match: 10. Per the germline V gene (reference sequence), LNHDA is the CDR1 and SQIVND is the CDR2.